The source of this TCR beta chain is a study of blood T cells in healthy people across ages. The CDR3 runs 11 residues. V lost 7 bases and J lost 8; bases outside the gene matches: 6. CDR1 is SQVTM, CDR2 ANQGSEA, per germline. The second PCR ran roughly 7 to 11 cycles with a sample-barcoded 5' primer and J-beta primers. TCRdb re-called the 5' RACE reads through MiXCR, storing one row per CDR3 protein. This sample has approximately 780,000 distinct CDR3 sequences; around 25% occur once, and the top ten carry about 3%. These data were also filed under a second study, of T cells of mothers and their children.

This rearrangement joins TRBV29-1 to TRBJ1-1, with 8 bases that match TRBD1. The material sequenced was blood. The clonotype originates from a boy aged 5-17 years in good health. The CDR3 is CSAYGQGEAFF. DNA of the CDR3: TGCAGCGCTTACGGACAGGGCGAAGCTTTCTTT.